The entry that follows covers one T cell receptor (beta chain) sequence. The same CDR3 arises from other DNA sequences in this sample as well. The sample belongs to a study of blood T cell repertoires in COVID-19. Whole-study context: Acute and convalescent COVID-19 specimens originated in the United States, Italy and Spain. In each case, the material was cDNA or gDNA derived from T cells, B-cell-depleted T cells, or PBMCs.

There are 13 residues in the CDR3. Germline CDR1 reads SGHNT; CDR2 reads YYREEE (reference sequence). V dropped 0 bases and J dropped 4 bases, with 7 bases sitting between them. Authors' methods: Reference gene primer amplification gave nucleated cell count estimates. Profiled with immunoSEQ multiplex PCR; TCRdb holds only in-frame clones, not every one. That table gives V, J and clone size, and the DNA gave D and trimming. The data contain 150,000 or so clones, approximately 80% of them singletons. Sequenced sample: peripheral blood. The clonotype originates from a human donor in a cohort sampled during active COVID-19. The V and J genes are TRBV5-4 and TRBJ2-5; tentatively, D is TRBD1 (6 bases). CDR3 residues: CASSLVGAETQYF. CDR3 nucleotides: TGTGCCAGCAGCTTGGTGGGGGCAGAGACCCAGTACTTC.